This entry lists 24 T cell receptor beta chains sequenced from one sample in a study of blood T cell repertoires in COVID-19. Clones were read by immunoSEQ multiplex PCR, and TCRdb kept only the in-frame ones, dropping some. This sample has 260,000 or so clones, with about 87% found just once. Sequenced sample: peripheral blood. The receptor set was obtained from a human donor in a cohort sampled during active COVID-19.

CDR3 bases: TGTGCCAGCAGCCCTCCTGGACTAGCGGAAGCCTACGAGCAGTACTTC. The encoded protein is CASSPPGLAEAYEQYF. The chain links TRBV11-2 to TRBJ2-7; 10 bases align to TRBD2. The CDR3 is 16 residues long. CDR1 and CDR2 from the germline V gene are SGHAT and FQNNGV. With 5 bases clipped from V and 2 bases from J, the junction kept 9 bases outside the gene matches.

This rearrangement joins TRBV5-1 to TRBJ2-3; D perhaps matches TRBD1 (6 bases). Trimming shortened V by 0 bases and J by 6 bases, and 14 bases separated the two germline ends. Germline V gene data show CDR1 as SGHRS and CDR2 as YFSETQ. The CDR3 spans 15 residues. CDR3 in DNA: TGCGCCAGCAGCTTGGGGACAGCGGCTCGTGATACGCAGTATTTT. Encoded protein: CASSLGTAARDTQYF. Combining the CDR3 with reference TRBV5-1 and TRBJ2-3 gives the whole variable domain KAGVTQTPRYLIKTRGQQVTLSCSPISGHRSVSWYQQTPGQGLQFLFEYFSETQRNKGNFPGRFSGRQFSNSRSEMNVSTLELGDSALYLCASSLGTAARDTQYFGPGTRLTVL.

The chain carries TRBV9 and TRBJ2-7; TRBD2 aligns across 9 bases. This CDR3 has 15 amino acids. The V gene's germline CDR1 is SGDLS and CDR2 YYNGEE. With 5 bases clipped from V and 6 bases from J, the junction kept 12 bases outside the gene matches. CDR3 residues: CASSSGGGRASEQYF. Here the CDR3 DNA reads TGTGCCAGCAGTTCTGGCGGCGGGAGGGCGAGCGAGCAGTACTTC.

The V and J genes are TRBV27 and TRBJ1-2, with TRBD1 identical over 9 bases. Trimming took 5 bases from V and 7 from J; bases not matched to a gene: 14. Germline-derived CDR1 and CDR2 are MNHEY and SMNVEV (reference sequence). The CDR3 runs 16 residues. The CDR3 loop reads CASSPLGQGRQGGYTF. The CDR3 nucleotides read TGTGCCAGCAGTCCCCTCGGACAGGGGAGACAGGGTGGCTACACCTTC.

V gene TRBV20-1 combines with J gene TRBJ1-1; D uncertain. Germline CDR1 DFQATT, CDR2 SNEGSKA (reference sequence). V lost 2 bases to trimming and J lost 3 bases, with 4 bases between them. CDR3 length: 11 residues. The CDR3 sequence: CSARLYTEAFF. CDR3 DNA sequence: TGCAGTGCTAGACTGTACACTGAAGCTTTCTTT.

The rearrangement uses TRBV24-1 and TRBJ1-2, with TRBD1 matching over 7 bases. V lost 2 bases and J lost 6; bases outside the gene matches: 2. The V gene's germline CDR1 is KGHDR and CDR2 SFDVKD. The CDR3 totals 13 residues. The DNA for the CDR3 is TGTGCCACCAGTGATTACAGGGGAGATGGCTACACCTTC. Translation: CATSDYRGDGYTF.

The count of this clone is one. V and J are TRBV9 and TRBJ1-5; unclear D gene. Per germline, CDR1 SGDLS and CDR2 YYNGEE. The V gene lost 4 bases and the J gene lost 1 base, with 6 bases spanning the gap. The CDR3 has 13 residues. In DNA form, the CDR3 reads TGTGCCAGCAGCATCGGGAGCAATCAGCCCCAGCATTTT. This translates into CASSIGSNQPQHF. Supplemented by reference TRBV9 and TRBJ1-5, the full variable domain reads DSGVTQTPKHLITATGQRVTLRCSPRSGDLSVYWYQQSLDQGLQFLIQYYNGEERAKGNILERFSAQQFPDLHSELNLSSLELGDSALYFCASSIGSNQPQHFGDGTRLSIL.

The chain has TRBV28 and TRBJ2-1; tentatively, D is TRBD1 (5 bases). Looked up from germline, CDR1 is MDHEN and CDR2 is SYDVKM. The CDR3 contains 16 residues. Trimming stripped 6 bases from V and 1 base from J, with 16 bases between. The CDR3 region has the DNA TGTGCCAGCAGCTACCTAGGGGCAAAGTCCTACAATGAGCAGTTCTTC. Protein product: CASSYLGAKSYNEQFF.

This rearrangement joins TRBV4-1 to TRBJ2-5; D possibly corresponds to TRBD1 (5 bases). Trimming pared 0 bases from V and 4 bases from J, leaving 15 bases between. CDR1 is MGHRA, CDR2 YSYEKL, per germline. CDR3 size: 16 residues. The CDR3 coding sequence is TGCGCCAGCAGCCAAGAGAGAGCTTCAAGGGGAGAGACCCAGTACTTC. Protein: CASSQERASRGETQYF.

The genes are TRBV6-2 or TRBV6-3 and TRBJ1-6; D is ambiguous. V lost 2 bases to trimming and J lost 6 bases, with 8 bases between them. This CDR3 comprises 14 residues. The germline V gene encodes CDR1 MNHEY and CDR2 SVGEGT. CDR3 DNA sequence: TGTGCCAGCAGTTACCCTCCGGGTAATTCACCCCTCCACTTT. It translates to CASSYPPGNSPLHF.

The V call is TRBV19, the J call TRBJ1-2; tentative D call: TRBD1 (5 bases). V shed 5 bases and J shed 10 bases, with 17 bases lying between them. This CDR3 contains 13 residues. The germline V gene encodes CDR1 LNHDA and CDR2 SQIVND (reference sequence). CDR3 in DNA: TGTGCCAGTAGTCCAGGATTCGGACAAGCCTACACCTTC. The encoded protein is CASSPGFGQAYTF.

The CDR3 nucleotides are TGTGCCAGCAGCCAAGATCGACTAGCGGGTGGTTACGAGCAGTACTTC. Translation: CASSQDRLAGGYEQYF. This chain joins TRBV3-1 (or the pseudogene TRBV3-2) and TRBJ2-7, with TRBD2 identical over 10 bases. CDR1 and CDR2 (germline): LGHDT, YNNKEL (reference sequence). This CDR3 comprises 16 residues. V lost 0 bases to trimming and J lost 4 bases; unmatched junction nucleotides: 6.

The chain links TRBV19 to TRBJ2-7, with 9 bases that match TRBD1. Germline values: CDR1 LNHDA, CDR2 SQIVND (reference sequence). The CDR3 is 15 amino acids. V was pared by 6 bases and J by 2 bases, with 8 bases of the junction left unmatched. DNA for the CDR3: TGTGCCAGTAGGCCCACCGGGACAGGGACCTACGAGCAGTACTTC. Translated, it gives CASRPTGTGTYEQYF.

This chain uses TRBV11-3 with TRBJ1-6; D call uncertain. Between the trimmed V and J ends, which lost 5 bases and 6 bases, there was a span of 11 bases. The CDR3 extends over 14 amino acids. The germline gives CDR1 SGHNT, CDR2 YENEEA. In DNA, the CDR3 is TGTGCCAGCAGCGCCCGGGAAGTTAATTCACCCCTCCACTTT. Encoded protein: CASSAREVNSPLHF.

The chain links TRBV6-6 to TRBJ2-4; the D is unclear. Germline assignment: CDR1 MNHNY and CDR2 SVGAGI (reference sequence). The length of the CDR3 is 12 residues. V was trimmed by 5 bases and J by 6 bases, leaving 8 bases between them. CDR3 sequence (DNA): TGTGCCAGCAGTGAGATCTTAAACATTCAGTACTTC. It specifies CASSEILNIQYF.

This clone was recorded only once. The chain has TRBV11-3 and TRBJ1-1; D is undetermined. The CDR3 sequence is 13 residues long. Trimming stripped 2 bases from V and 1 base from J, with 5 bases between. Germline V gives CDR1 SGHNT, CDR2 YENEEA. CDR3 in amino acids: CASSLFSNTEAFF. CDR3 in DNA: TGTGCCAGCAGCTTATTCTCGAACACTGAAGCTTTCTTT.

The V and J genes are TRBV19 and TRBJ1-2; a weak D match, TRBD1 (6 bases). The CDR3 spans 15 residues. The V gene's germline CDR1 is LNHDA and CDR2 SQIVND (reference sequence). The ends were cut back, 7 bases at V and 8 bases at J, with 23 bases in the middle. CDR3: CASKTPGQPLSGYTF. The CDR3 nucleotides read TGTGCCAGTAAAACCCCAGGACAGCCCTTAAGCGGCTACACCTTC.

The chain carries TRBV10-1 and TRBJ2-5; 14 nucleotides match TRBD2. Germline V gives CDR1 WNHNN, CDR2 SYGVQD (reference sequence). The length of the CDR3 is 16 residues. V was clipped by 3 bases and J by 5 bases; unmatched bases: 5. This chain's CDR3 is CASSDSGLAGVETQYF. The CDR3 nucleotides read TGCGCCAGCAGTGACTCGGGACTAGCGGGAGTTGAGACCCAGTACTTC.

The count of this clone is one. V and J are TRBV19 and TRBJ1-1; 8 bases align to TRBD1. CDR1 is LNHDA, CDR2 SQIVND, per germline (reference sequence). The CDR3 has 15 amino acids. J was trimmed by 4 bases and V by 7 bases; bases with no gene match: 11. CDR3 in amino acids: CASKLTGGMGTEAFF. The CDR3 bases are TGTGCCAGTAAGCTAACAGGGGGAATGGGCACTGAAGCTTTCTTT.

This sequence joins TRBV7-2 and TRBJ2-5; D possibly corresponds to TRBD1 (6 bases). CDR3 length equals 15 residues. Germline lookup yields CDR1 SGHTA and CDR2 FQGNSA. V lost 0 bases, J lost 2 bases, and 10 bases lay in between. CDR3 sequence reads: CASSLAQGKQETQYF. The CDR3 nucleotides read TGTGCCAGCAGCTTAGCCCAGGGGAAGCAAGAGACCCAGTACTTC.

Concerning this clone itself: Being one base from a much bigger clone, this may be a read error. The chain carries TRBV3-1 (or the pseudogene TRBV3-2) and TRBJ1-2; D is unclear. Germline V gene lookup returns CDR1 LGHDT and CDR2 YNNKEL (reference sequence). Trimming removed 2 bases from V and 2 bases from J, with 6 bases in between. The CDR3 has 13 amino acids. CDR3 region: CASSQQANYGYTF. The CDR3 DNA sequence: TGTGCCAGCAGCCAACAGGCAAACTATGGCTACACCTTC.

This chain uses TRBV5-6 with TRBJ1-4; TRBD1 is a possible D gene (5 bases). Trimming removed 2 bases from V and 2 bases from J, with 16 bases in between. CDR3 length: 17 residues. Germline CDR1 reads SGHDT; CDR2 reads YYEEEE. In DNA, the CDR3 is TGTGCCAGCAGCTTCCAAAGTCGACAGAAGACTAATGAAAAACTGTTTTTT. It translates to CASSFQSRQKTNEKLFF.

A remark on this clone: Other DNA sequences from this sample encode an identical CDR3 as well. This chain links TRBV18 with TRBJ1-6, with 9 positions matching TRBD1. The J segment lost 10 bases and the V segment lost 2 bases, leaving 3 bases of the junction unmatched. Per germline, CDR1 KGHSH and CDR2 LQKENI. This CDR3 is 14 amino acids long. CDR3 region: CASSPDRGNSPLHF. The DNA of the CDR3 is TGTGCCAGCTCACCAGACAGGGGGAACTCACCCCTCCACTTT.

V is TRBV5-1 and J is TRBJ2-3, with a weak D call TRBD1 (6 bases). Germline lookup yields CDR1 SGHRS and CDR2 YFSETQ. The CDR3 runs 15 residues. V shed 1 base and J shed 4 bases, with 13 bases lying between them. CDR3 sequence reads: CASSLSVGAADTQYF. CDR3 sequence (DNA): TGCGCCAGCAGCTTGTCTGTGGGGGCTGCAGATACGCAGTATTTT.